This T cell receptor beta chain was recorded in a study of identifying expanded T cells in peripheral blood. Regarding the study as a whole: Across healthy donors, higher total template counts meant significantly greater approximately two-week count variance. Technical replicates showed approximately 1.2 changed clones; around two weeks approximately 15; four weeks 19.

Details on this clone: Its target is not known.

During the collection period, no donor immune events like infections were recorded. Sequenced by immunoSEQ multiplex PCR; TCRdb stores in-frame clones only, minus some. The profile shows roughly 130,000 clones, 75% to 90% of them singletons. The J segment lost 7 bases and the V segment lost 2 bases, leaving 14 bases of the junction unmatched. CDR3 size: 17 residues. Germline values: CDR1 SEHNR, CDR2 FQNEAQ (reference sequence). The chain is built from TRBV7-9 and TRBJ2-5, with 9 bases aligning to TRBD2. Sequencing was done on a sample of blood. The TCR comes from a person aged 18 to 75 in good health. The CDR3 here is CASSLSAPAGGPRTQYF. CDR3 sequence (DNA): TGTGCCAGCAGCTTATCTGCCCCAGCGGGGGGCCCAAGGACCCAGTACTTC.